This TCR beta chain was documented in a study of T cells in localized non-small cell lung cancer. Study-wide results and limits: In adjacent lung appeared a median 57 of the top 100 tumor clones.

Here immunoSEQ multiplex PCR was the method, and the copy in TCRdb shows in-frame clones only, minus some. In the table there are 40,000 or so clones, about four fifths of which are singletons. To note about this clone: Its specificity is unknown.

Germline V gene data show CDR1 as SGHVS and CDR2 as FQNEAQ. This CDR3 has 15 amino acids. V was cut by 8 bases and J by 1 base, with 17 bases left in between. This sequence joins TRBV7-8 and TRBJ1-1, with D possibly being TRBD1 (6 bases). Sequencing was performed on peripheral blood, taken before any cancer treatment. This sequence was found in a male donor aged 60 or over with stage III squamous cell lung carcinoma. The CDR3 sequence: CASVGWGAKNTEAFF. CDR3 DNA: TGTGCCAGCGTGGGATGGGGGGCGAAGAACACTGAAGCTTTCTTT. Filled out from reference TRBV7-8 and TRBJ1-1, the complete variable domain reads GAGVSQSPRYKVAKRGQDVALRCDPISGHVSLFWYQQALGQGPEFLTYFQNEAQLDKSGLPSDRFFAERPEGSVSTLKIQRTQQEDSAVYLCASVGWGAKNTEAFFGQGTRLTVV.